Listed here are 20 T cell receptor beta chains from one sample, sequenced in a study of blood T cell repertoires in COVID-19. Assay: immunoSEQ multiplex PCR; the TCRdb copy retains only in-frame clones and omits some. Among around 78,000 clones, around 74% were seen once, and the ten largest hold more than 9%. The sequencing input was peripheral blood. Receptors originate from a human donor in a cohort sampled during active COVID-19.

This chain links TRBV11-3 with TRBJ2-5; D perhaps matches TRBD1 (5 bases). CDR1 is SGHNT, CDR2 YENEEA, per germline. The V end was cut by 5 bases, the J end by 0 bases, with 7 bases between. This CDR3 is built from 13 residues. The CDR3 protein is CASSRQNQETQYF. CDR3 DNA: TGTGCCAGCAGCCGACAGAACCAAGAGACCCAGTACTTC.

This clone was detected only once. V is TRBV27 and J is TRBJ1-3; 10 bases line up with TRBD1. V was clipped by 0 bases and J by 2 bases; unmatched bases: 7. The germline V gene has CDR1 MNHEY and CDR2 SMNVEV (reference sequence). This CDR3 is 18 amino acids long. The CDR3 nucleotides read TGTGCCAGCAGTTTATCACGGGACAGGGGATCTGCTGGAAACACCATATATTTT. This gives the protein CASSLSRDRGSAGNTIYF.

This clone was detected only once. The chain employs TRBV2 and TRBJ2-7, with 7 nucleotides matching TRBD1. The CDR3 is 14 residues long. The germline V gene encodes CDR1 SNHLY and CDR2 FYNNEI. The V and J ends lost 5 bases and 3 bases, in that order; junction bases with no gene match: 7. CDR3 sequence reads: CASSRTGFGYEQYF. The DNA of the CDR3 is TGTGCCAGCAGTCGGACAGGTTTCGGCTACGAGCAGTACTTC.

The chain links TRBV6-6 to TRBJ2-5; D not resolved. V lost 3 bases, J lost 5 bases, and 10 bases lay in between. The CDR3 length is 13 residues. The germline CDR1 and CDR2 sequences are MNHNY and SVGAGI (reference sequence). CDR3 sequence: CASSYPPSETQYF. The CDR3 DNA sequence: TGTGCCAGCAGTTATCCTCCCTCGGAGACCCAGTACTTC.

The gene calls are TRBV4-1 and TRBJ2-1; no firm D call. The CDR3 sequence is 15 residues long. From germline, CDR1 is MGHRA and CDR2 YSYEKL. V dropped 6 bases and J dropped 6 bases, with 18 bases sitting between them. The CDR3 reads CASSPQTIAGNEQFF. The CDR3 bases are TGCGCCAGCAGTCCCCAGACCATAGCCGGCAATGAGCAGTTCTTC.

This clone was recorded a few times. The chain has TRBV24-1 and TRBJ1-4; tentative D call: TRBD1 (5 bases). The ends were cut back, 4 bases at V and 6 bases at J, with 11 bases in the middle. The CDR3 has 14 amino acids. Germline assignment: CDR1 KGHDR and CDR2 SFDVKD. The CDR3 sequence: CATSEQGGDEKLFF. CDR3 DNA: TGTGCCACCAGTGAGCAGGGCGGAGATGAAAAACTGTTTTTT.

V and J are TRBV30 and TRBJ1-1, with 9 bases aligning to TRBD1. The CDR3 sequence is 14 residues long. The V segment lost 5 bases and the J segment 0 bases; nucleotides outside the gene matches: 4. CDR1 GTSNPN and CDR2 SVGIG come from the germline V gene (reference sequence). The CDR3 coding sequence is TGTGCCTGGGGGGGGGACAGGGTGAACACTGAAGCTTTCTTT. It encodes CAWGGDRVNTEAFF.

V usage is TRBV2 and J usage is TRBJ1-2, with D maybe TRBD1 (6 bases). V lost 4 bases and J 2 bases, leaving 14 bases between the germline ends. The CDR3 runs 15 residues. Germline assignment: CDR1 SNHLY and CDR2 FYNNEI. CDR3 DNA sequence: TGTGCCAGCAGTGGAACAGGGAGATCAAACTATGGCTACACCTTC. It translates to CASSGTGRSNYGYTF.

The rearrangement joins TRBV4-3 to TRBJ2-3; TRBD2 agrees at 16 bases. This CDR3 has 19 residues. CDR1 is LGHNA, CDR2 YSLEER, per germline. The V and J ends lost 0 bases and 0 bases, in that order; junction bases with no gene match: 3. The CDR3 loop reads CASSQEGLAGGYSTDTQYF. The CDR3 region has the DNA TGCGCCAGCAGCCAAGAGGGACTAGCGGGGGGGTATAGCACAGATACGCAGTATTTT.

The rearrangement uses TRBV6-5 and TRBJ2-5; D call uncertain. Germline values: CDR1 MNHEY, CDR2 SVGAGI. V gave up 3 bases and J gave up 1 base, with 6 bases separating them. CDR3 length equals 13 residues. The CDR3 here is CASSYPGQETQYF. CDR3 DNA sequence: TGTGCCAGCAGTTATCCAGGCCAAGAGACCCAGTACTTC.

The chain is built from TRBV30 and TRBJ1-4; D gene ambiguous. CDR3 length: 15 residues. The germline V gene has CDR1 GTSNPN and CDR2 SVGIG (reference sequence). V shed 0 bases and J shed 7 bases, with 15 bases lying between them. CDR3 residues: CAWSVGRLSLEKLFF. The CDR3 nucleotides read TGTGCCTGGAGTGTCGGGAGATTGTCACTTGAAAAACTGTTTTTT.

The chain is built from TRBV28 and TRBJ1-4; a weak D match, TRBD1 (6 bases). The germline V and J ends were trimmed by 6 bases and 0 bases, with 14 bases remaining between them. CDR1 and CDR2 from the germline V gene are MDHEN and SYDVKM. The CDR3 runs to 16 residues. CDR3 DNA: TGTGCCAGCAGACTGTATGGGGGCGCAACTAATGAAAAACTGTTTTTT. Translated, it gives CASRLYGGATNEKLFF.

V gene TRBV6-5 combines with J gene TRBJ2-2; 9 nucleotides agree with TRBD1. Germline V gene data show CDR1 as MNHEY and CDR2 as SVGAGI. The CDR3 extends over 14 amino acids. The trim removed 5 bases at V and 5 bases at J, leaving 3 bases unmatched. CDR3 protein: CASSNRGRTGELFF. The CDR3 DNA reads TGTGCCAGCAGTAACAGGGGGCGTACCGGGGAGCTGTTTTTT.

This chain joins TRBV28 and TRBJ1-4; D is ambiguous. The V end was cut by 4 bases, the J end by 7 bases, with 10 bases between. The CDR3 covers 13 residues. From germline, CDR1 is MDHEN and CDR2 SYDVKM. The CDR3 DNA is TGTGCCAGCAGTTATATCCGAGCTGAAAAACTGTTTTTT. Its translation: CASSYIRAEKLFF.

This chain joins TRBV4-1 and TRBJ2-7; the D gene is possibly TRBD1 (6 bases). CDR3 length equals 15 residues. Germline CDR1 MGHRA, CDR2 YSYEKL. Deletions cut 2 bases from V and 2 bases from J, with 13 bases between. As DNA, the CDR3 is TGCGCCAGCAGCCAACGGACAGCACCCCCCTACGAGCAGTACTTC. Protein: CASSQRTAPPYEQYF.

The chain couples TRBV10-3 to TRBJ1-2; 8 nucleotides match TRBD1. Trimming removed 6 bases from V and 8 bases from J; junction bases left unmatched: 5. CDR3 length: 12 amino acids. Germline assignment: CDR1 ENHRY and CDR2 SYGVKD. The CDR3 DNA reads as TGTGCCATCAGCCGGACAGGGCAAGGCTACACCTTC. It encodes CAISRTGQGYTF.

The chain recombines TRBV28 with TRBJ1-1; maybe TRBD1 (6 bases). Germline V gives CDR1 MDHEN, CDR2 SYDVKM. The CDR3 spans 14 residues. V lost 5 bases to trimming and J lost 1 base, with 11 bases between them. The CDR3 DNA sequence: TGTGCCAGCAGTCCCGGACAGACGAACACTGAAGCTTTCTTT. Protein sequence: CASSPGQTNTEAFF.

The J gene is TRBJ2-3, the V gene TRBV9; TRBD2 matches 13 bases. J gave up 8 bases and V 2 bases, and 8 bases lay outside the gene matches. Germline-derived CDR1 and CDR2 are SGDLS and YYNGEE. The CDR3 contains 16 residues. DNA of the CDR3: TGTGCCAGCAGCGTGACTAGCGGGGGGTTCACGGGTACGCAGTATTTT. Translation: CASSVTSGGFTGTQYF.

The chain joins TRBV7-9 to TRBJ2-7; TRBD1 matches at 9 bases. The CDR3 extends over 15 amino acids. CDR1 and CDR2 from the germline V gene are SEHNR and FQNEAQ (reference sequence). With 4 bases clipped from V and 2 bases from J, the junction kept 6 bases outside the gene matches. The CDR3 loop reads CASSSDRGFPYEQYF. The CDR3 DNA reads as TGTGCCAGCAGCTCTGACAGGGGGTTCCCCTACGAGCAGTACTTC.

The chain links TRBV3-1 (or the pseudogene TRBV3-2) to TRBJ2-5; D is perhaps TRBD2 (7 bases). V was pared by 4 bases and J by 6 bases, with 18 bases between. The CDR3 length is 15 residues. CDR1 LGHDT and CDR2 YNNKEL come from the germline V gene (reference sequence). This chain's CDR3 is CASSLLGGGGKTQYF. CDR3 sequence (DNA): TGTGCCAGCAGCCTTCTGGGGGGGGGCGGAAAGACCCAGTACTTC.